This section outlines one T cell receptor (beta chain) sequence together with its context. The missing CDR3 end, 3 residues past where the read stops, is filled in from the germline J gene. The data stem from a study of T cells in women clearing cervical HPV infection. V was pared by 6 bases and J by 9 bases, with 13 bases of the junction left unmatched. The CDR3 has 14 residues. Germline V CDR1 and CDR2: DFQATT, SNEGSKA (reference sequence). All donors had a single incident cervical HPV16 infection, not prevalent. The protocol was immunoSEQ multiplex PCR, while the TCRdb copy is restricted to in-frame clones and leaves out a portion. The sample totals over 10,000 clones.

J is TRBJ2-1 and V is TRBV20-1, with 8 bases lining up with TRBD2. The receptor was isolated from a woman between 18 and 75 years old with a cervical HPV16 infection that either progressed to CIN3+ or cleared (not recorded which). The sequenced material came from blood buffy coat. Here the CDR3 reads CSANVISGDGEQFF. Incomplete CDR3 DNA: TGCAGTGCAAATGTTATTAGCGGGGACGGTGAG.